The next 31 T cell receptor beta chains were all read from a single sample in a study of cytomegalovirus exposure and HLA in healthy donors. The PCR used 60 Vbeta and 13 Jbeta primers. Using immunoSEQ multiplex PCR, the repertoire was profiled, and TCRdb retains in-frame clones only, with some absent. In the table there are approximately 92,000 clones, about three quarters of which are singletons. Sequenced sample: PBMCs. The receptors were gathered from a man in his 60s in good health and CMV-seronegative.

This clone came up once. The chain has TRBV19 and TRBJ2-7, with 7 bases lining up with TRBD2. V shed 3 bases, J shed 2 bases, and the junction held 10 bases outside the gene matches. This CDR3 comprises 16 residues. CDR1 is LNHDA and CDR2 is SQIVND in the germline V gene (reference sequence). DNA for the CDR3: TGTGCCAGTAGTATCGGAGGAGCGGGACCCCCCTACGAGCAGTACTTC. It yields the protein CASSIGGAGPPYEQYF. The full variable domain, with the rest looked up from reference TRBV19 and TRBJ2-7, is DGGITQSPKYLFRKEGQNVTLSCEQNLNHDAMYWYRQDPGQGLRLIYYSQIVNDFQKGDIAEGYSVSREKKESFPLTVTSAQKNPTAFYLCASSIGGAGPPYEQYFGPGTRLTVT.

The V gene is TRBV6-1, the J gene TRBJ2-5, with 7 bases matching TRBD2. Trimming removed 9 bases from V and 2 bases from J; junction bases left unmatched: 9. The CDR3 extends over 14 amino acids. Germline CDR1 is MNHNS and CDR2 is SASEGT. The CDR3 nucleotides read TGTGCCAGTTTTGTTGGCGGGAGTCAAGAGACCCAGTACTTC. Protein product: CASFVGGSQETQYF.

The CDR3 DNA sequence: TGTGCCAGCAGACCAGCGGGCATACAAGAGACCCAGTACTTC. Protein: CASRPAGIQETQYF. V usage is TRBV6-5 and J usage is TRBJ2-5, with a weak D call TRBD2 (6 bases). The CDR3 is made up of 14 amino acids. The V end lost 6 bases, the J end lost 2 bases, and 13 bases lay between the germline ends. Germline V gives CDR1 MNHEY, CDR2 SVGAGI.

This rearrangement joins TRBV6-1 to TRBJ2-7; D perhaps matches TRBD2 (5 bases). In germline, CDR1 is MNHNS, CDR2 SASEGT. Trimming shortened V by 0 bases and J by 1 base, and 7 bases separated the two germline ends. The CDR3 consists of 14 residues. CDR3 residues: CASSEAGVSYEQYF. As DNA, the CDR3 is TGTGCCAGCAGTGAAGCCGGGGTGTCCTACGAGCAGTACTTC.

This clone was seen once. This chain's CDR3 is CASSFTDRVSHF. In DNA, the CDR3 is TGTGCCAGCAGTTTTACGGACAGGGTATCACATTTT. The chain employs TRBV28 and TRBJ1-5; TRBD1 matches 8 bases. The CDR3 is 12 amino acids. V shed 3 bases, J shed 16 bases, and the junction held 8 bases outside the gene matches. Germline V gene lookup returns CDR1 MDHEN and CDR2 SYDVKM.

J is TRBJ2-1 and V is TRBV5-1; 7 bases are a match to TRBD1. Germline CDR1 and CDR2: SGHRS and YFSETQ. Trimming cost V 0 bases and J 8 bases; bases outside gene matches: 11. There are 16 residues in the CDR3. CDR3 in amino acids: CASSLAEGGVIYEQFF. As DNA, the CDR3 is TGCGCCAGCAGCTTGGCCGAAGGGGGCGTAATCTATGAGCAGTTCTTC.

This rearrangement joins TRBV10-3 to TRBJ2-7, with TRBD1 identical over 10 bases. The CDR3 is 14 residues long. The V gene end was trimmed by 7 bases and the J gene end by 5 bases; junction bases not matched to a gene: 8. The germline CDR1 and CDR2 sequences are ENHRY and SYGVKD. The CDR3 loop is CAINPGQGGDEQYF. As DNA, the CDR3 is TGTGCCATCAACCCCGGACAGGGGGGCGACGAGCAGTACTTC.

The chain has TRBV7-2 and TRBJ1-5; TRBD1 aligns across 11 bases. CDR1 and CDR2 (germline): SGHTA, FQGNSA. Trimming cost V 4 bases and J 6 bases; bases outside gene matches: 5. The CDR3 is made up of 15 amino acids. The CDR3 here is CASSSGTGGAQPQHF. The CDR3 DNA reads TGTGCCAGCAGCTCCGGGACAGGGGGTGCTCAGCCCCAGCATTTT.

This clone was counted a single time. CDR3 amino acids: CASRQGVYNSPLHF. Here the CDR3 DNA reads TGTGCCAGCAGGCAGGGGGTCTATAATTCACCCCTCCACTTT. The chain joins TRBV6-1 to TRBJ1-6, with TRBD1 matching over 7 bases. The CDR3 is 14 residues long. V gave up 6 bases and J gave up 3 bases; unmatched junction bases: 2. The germline V gene encodes CDR1 MNHNS and CDR2 SASEGT.

The gene calls are TRBV7-6 and TRBJ2-1; TRBD1 aligns across 7 bases. Trimming took 1 base from V and 6 from J; bases not matched to a gene: 9. The CDR3 totals 16 residues. Germline CDR1 reads SGHVS; CDR2 reads FNYEAQ. CDR3 amino acids: CASSLGAEGAGNEQFF. The DNA of the CDR3 is TGTGCCAGCAGCTTAGGGGCAGAGGGGGCTGGCAATGAGCAGTTCTTC.

V usage is TRBV18 and J usage is TRBJ1-1, with D possibly being TRBD1 (5 bases). The CDR3 covers 16 residues. The germline CDR1 and CDR2 sequences are KGHSH and LQKENI. V shed 2 bases and J shed 0 bases, with 13 bases lying between them. CDR3 sequence reads: CASSPGAADLNTEAFF. The CDR3 DNA follows: TGTGCCAGCTCACCAGGGGCGGCCGATCTGAACACTGAAGCTTTCTTT.

The rearrangement uses TRBV7-8 and TRBJ2-7; D unclear. Germline V gene lookup returns CDR1 SGHVS and CDR2 FQNEAQ. V lost 4 bases, J lost 5 bases, and 9 bases lay in between. This CDR3 has 12 amino acids. Written as DNA, the CDR3 is TGTGCCAGCAGCTCCCGTGGCCACGAGCAGTACTTC. Protein sequence: CASSSRGHEQYF.

The V gene is TRBV5-1, the J gene TRBJ2-5, with 7 bases fitting TRBD1. CDR3 length: 13 amino acids. Germline CDR1 SGHRS, CDR2 YFSETQ. V lost 4 bases, J lost 4 bases, and 4 bases stayed unmatched. In DNA form, the CDR3 reads TGCGCCAGCAGCCCACAGGGGAGAGAGACCCAGTACTTC. Translated, it gives CASSPQGRETQYF.

The V and J genes are TRBV4-3 and TRBJ1-2, with 8 bases matching TRBD1. J gave up 6 bases and V 4 bases, and 10 bases lay outside the gene matches. The CDR3 runs 15 residues. From germline, CDR1 is LGHNA and CDR2 YSLEER. In nucleotides, the CDR3 is TGCGCCAGCAGCCCCGCGGCAGGGGGCAGGAATGGCTACACCTTC. This gives the protein CASSPAAGGRNGYTF.

The chain recombines TRBV7-9 with TRBJ2-1; 10 bases line up with TRBD2. The germline CDR1 and CDR2 sequences are SEHNR and FQNEAQ (reference sequence). The J segment lost 6 bases and the V segment lost 10 bases, leaving 12 bases of the junction unmatched. CDR3 length equals 15 residues. CDR3 region: CATRGTSGVFNEQFF. DNA of the CDR3: TGTGCCACCAGAGGAACTAGCGGGGTTTTCAATGAGCAGTTCTTC.

The chain uses TRBV28 and TRBJ2-1; TRBD1 aligns across 8 bases. V was pared by 7 bases and J by 9 bases, with 11 bases of the junction left unmatched. The CDR3 runs to 14 residues. Looked up from germline, CDR1 is MDHEN and CDR2 is SYDVKM. The CDR3 region has the DNA TGTGCCAGCACCTGGGGCAGGGGGCAGGGTGAGCAGTTCTTC. Translating gives CASTWGRGQGEQFF.

The chain employs TRBV4-3 and TRBJ2-2, with 8 bases lining up with TRBD1. Germline CDR1 LGHNA, CDR2 YSLEER. V was clipped by 0 bases and J by 6 bases; unmatched bases: 3. The CDR3 runs 15 residues. The CDR3 coding sequence is TGCGCCAGCAGCCAAGACACAGGGGGTCCCGGGGAGCTGTTTTTT. Translation: CASSQDTGGPGELFF.

The chain joins TRBV28 to TRBJ2-7; weak D call: TRBD2 (6 bases). V gave up 6 bases and J gave up 3 bases, with 12 bases separating them. Germline-derived CDR1 and CDR2 are MDHEN and SYDVKM. The CDR3 contains 13 residues. CDR3 region: CASSQGSGYEQYF. The CDR3 DNA reads TGTGCCAGCAGCCAGGGTAGCGGCTACGAGCAGTACTTC.

This chain joins TRBV7-9 and TRBJ2-3, with 8 bases that match TRBD2. The V segment lost 6 bases and the J segment 2 bases; nucleotides outside the gene matches: 16. This CDR3 comprises 18 residues. Germline CDR1 SEHNR, CDR2 FQNEAQ (reference sequence). Written as DNA, the CDR3 is TGTGCCAGCAGGTCCGGGACTAGTTCCCCTAAACTCACAGATACGCAGTATTTT. Its protein is CASRSGTSSPKLTDTQYF.

The chain links TRBV7-2 to TRBJ2-3; possible D gene TRBD1, 5 bases. Per germline, CDR1 SGHTA and CDR2 FQGNSA. The length of the CDR3 is 15 residues. Trimming left V 1 base short and J 2 bases short, with 10 bases between. CDR3 in DNA: TGTGCCAGCAGCTTAGAAGCAGGGATCACAGATACGCAGTATTTT. This translates into CASSLEAGITDTQYF.

The chain links TRBV7-6 to TRBJ2-5; TRBD1 is a possible D gene (6 bases). Trimming cost V 3 bases and J 1 base, with 9 bases left between them. The CDR3 has 14 amino acids. Per the germline V gene, CDR1 is SGHVS and CDR2 is FNYEAQ. The CDR3 DNA reads as TGTGCCAGCAGCTTTTTGACAGGCCAAGAGACCCAGTACTTC. Amino acids: CASSFLTGQETQYF.

The V gene is TRBV6-1, the J gene TRBJ1-4, with 9 bases identical to TRBD1. The CDR3 contains 14 residues. Trimming at V came to 7 bases and at J to 8 bases, leaving 8 bases not matched to a gene. Germline V lookup: CDR1 MNHNS, CDR2 SASEGT. The CDR3 DNA reads as TGTGCCAGCACCTCAGGGACAGGGAACGAAAAACTGTTTTTT. It codes for CASTSGTGNEKLFF.

The chain has TRBV5-1 and TRBJ1-6; D is undetermined. Germline CDR1 reads SGHRS; CDR2 reads YFSETQ. Trimming removed 0 bases at V and 5 bases at J, with 9 bases between. The CDR3 is 15 amino acids. In nucleotides, the CDR3 is TGCGCCAGCAGCTTGGTCCTCCAGAATAATTCACCCCTCCACTTT. Translated, it gives CASSLVLQNNSPLHF.

There are a few counts of this clone. The chain carries TRBV6-1 and TRBJ1-5; D perhaps matches TRBD1 (6 bases). The germline V gene encodes CDR1 MNHNS and CDR2 SASEGT. The CDR3 is 15 amino acids. The V end was cut by 8 bases, the J end by 2 bases, with 16 bases between. CDR3 DNA: TGTGCCAGCCTCTCACAGGGTGGACGCAATCAGCCCCAGCATTTT. This sequence encodes CASLSQGGRNQPQHF.

The chain uses TRBV29-1 and TRBJ2-7; tentative D call: TRBD1 (6 bases). The CDR3 has 12 amino acids. From germline, CDR1 is SQVTM and CDR2 ANQGSEA. Trimming cost V 5 bases and J 4 bases, with 12 bases left between them. The CDR3 here is CSVTGTPYEQYF. The CDR3 DNA follows: TGCAGCGTTACCGGGACACCTTACGAGCAGTACTTC.

This chain connects TRBV5-4 to TRBJ2-2; a possible D gene is TRBD2 (6 bases). V was trimmed by 4 bases and J by 7 bases, leaving 14 bases between them. There are 14 residues in the CDR3. CDR1 SGHNT and CDR2 YYREEE come from the germline V gene (reference sequence). In DNA form, the CDR3 reads TGTGCCAGCAGCCTCACTCAGGGAGGCGGGGAGCTGTTTTTT. Translation gives CASSLTQGGGELFF.

The chain couples TRBV5-1 to TRBJ2-6; 11 nucleotides line up with TRBD1. Germline assignment: CDR1 SGHRS and CDR2 YFSETQ. This CDR3 spans 18 amino acids. The V segment lost 1 base and the J segment 0 bases; nucleotides outside the gene matches: 3. The CDR3 loop reads CASSLTGTGGSGANVLTF. The DNA for the CDR3 is TGCGCCAGCAGCTTGACCGGGACAGGGGGCTCTGGGGCCAACGTCCTGACTTTC.

Only a few counts were recorded for this clone. This sequence joins TRBV7-9 and TRBJ1-4; 9 nucleotides line up with TRBD1. Germline V gene sequence: CDR1 SEHNR, CDR2 FQNEAQ (reference sequence). The CDR3 contains 15 residues. The trim removed 5 bases at V and 3 bases at J, leaving 4 bases unmatched. Here the CDR3 reads CASSLRTGANEKLFF. In DNA, the CDR3 is TGTGCCAGCAGCCTTAGGACAGGGGCTAATGAAAAACTGTTTTTT.

The chain uses TRBV5-5 and TRBJ2-1; 9 bases match TRBD2. Germline-derived CDR1 and CDR2 are SGHKS and YYEKEE (reference sequence). The CDR3 extends over 14 amino acids. V lost 4 bases to trimming and J lost 4 bases; unmatched junction nucleotides: 3. This CDR3 reads CASSGLATYNEQFF. The CDR3, as DNA: TGTGCCAGCAGCGGACTAGCGACTTACAATGAGCAGTTCTTC.

The chain is built from TRBV19 and TRBJ1-5, with TRBD1 matching 8 bases. This CDR3 has 16 residues. The J segment lost 7 bases and the V segment lost 6 bases, leaving 14 bases of the junction unmatched. Germline V CDR1 and CDR2: LNHDA, SQIVND (reference sequence). CDR3 DNA sequence: TGTGCCAGTAGCCCGACAGGGGCGAGCGTTGGGCAGCCCCAGCATTTT. Its translation is CASSPTGASVGQPQHF.

Details on this clone: Its ends do not fully match the called genes, so a read error is possible. This chain connects TRBV7-7 to TRBJ2-3; the D is unclear. The CDR3 is 14 residues long. Germline CDR1 reads SSHAT; CDR2 reads FNYEAQ (reference sequence). DNA of the CDR3: TGTGCTAGCAGCTTATCTCGTCAGTCCGATACGCAGTATTTT. This encodes CASSLSRQSDTQYF.